Presented here are 28 T cell receptor beta chains from one specimen sequenced in a study of cytomegalovirus exposure and HLA in healthy donors. The PCR ran on 60 Vbeta and 13 Jbeta primers. The repertoire was sequenced with immunoSEQ multiplex PCR; TCRdb's copy has only in-frame clones and lacks some. The repertoire holds about 150,000 clones, with 80% to 85% as singletons. The sequenced sample was PBMCs. The receptors here all came from a male donor in good health and CMV-seronegative.

This clone has more than one count but fewer than ten. The chain couples TRBV14 to TRBJ1-4; D gene uncertain. Germline CDR1 SGHDN, CDR2 FVKESK. The CDR3 is 15 residues long. The ends were cut back, 1 base at V and 4 bases at J, with 10 bases in the middle. The CDR3 DNA is TGTGCCAGCAGCCAAGTGTTCGGTAGTAATGAAAAACTGTTTTTT. It specifies CASSQVFGSNEKLFF.

This chain connects TRBV6-1 to TRBJ1-6; D call uncertain. The CDR3 consists of 13 residues. V was pared by 4 bases and J by 6 bases, with 7 bases between. Germline V CDR1 and CDR2: MNHNS, SASEGT. This chain's CDR3 is CASSVFLNSPLHF. The CDR3 coding sequence is TGTGCCAGCAGTGTATTTCTTAATTCACCCCTCCACTTT.

The J gene is TRBJ2-3, the V gene TRBV5-1; D is unresolved. CDR3 length equals 12 residues. V lost 3 bases, J lost 1 base, and 3 bases lay in between. Germline CDR1 and CDR2: SGHRS and YFSETQ. The CDR3 coding sequence is TGCGCCAGCAGCTCAGGCACAGATACGCAGTATTTT. Translating it yields CASSSGTDTQYF.

V and J are TRBV5-1 and TRBJ2-7; D is perhaps TRBD2 (5 bases). Germline V lookup: CDR1 SGHRS, CDR2 YFSETQ. There are 14 residues in the CDR3. V was clipped by 7 bases and J by 0 bases, with 14 bases between them. Written as DNA, the CDR3 is TGCGCCAGCCGCGTCGGACTGAGCTCCTACGAGCAGTACTTC. Translated, it gives CASRVGLSSYEQYF. Based on the CDR3 plus reference TRBV5-1 and TRBJ2-7, the full variable domain is KAGVTQTPRYLIKTRGQQVTLSCSPISGHRSVSWYQQTPGQGLQFLFEYFSETQRNKGNFPGRFSGRQFSNSRSEMNVSTLELGDSALYLCASRVGLSSYEQYFGPGTRLTVT.

The genes are TRBV2 and TRBJ1-1; 10 bases are a match to TRBD1. V shed 4 bases and J 2 bases; nucleotides not matched to a gene: 7. Germline CDR1 is SNHLY and CDR2 is FYNNEI. The CDR3 has 16 residues. CDR3 sequence: CASSGDRGYRNTEAFF. CDR3 bases: TGTGCCAGCAGTGGGGACAGGGGATACCGAAACACTGAAGCTTTCTTT.

This clone came up once. The chain recombines TRBV14 with TRBJ1-6; a possible D gene is TRBD1 (5 bases). Trimming cost V 4 bases and J 0 bases, with 10 bases left between them. From germline, CDR1 is SGHDN and CDR2 FVKESK. The CDR3 sequence is 16 residues long. CDR3 protein: CASSRVGASYNSPLHF. In DNA, the CDR3 is TGTGCCAGCAGCCGGGTAGGGGCCTCCTATAATTCACCCCTCCACTTT.

This chain connects TRBV6-6 to TRBJ2-5, with 11 bases matching TRBD2. This CDR3 is built from 16 residues. Germline V gene lookup returns CDR1 MNHNY and CDR2 SVGAGI (reference sequence). Losses at the gene ends were 5 bases for V and 2 bases for J; bases not matched to a gene: 7. CDR3 bases: TGTGCCAGCAGTACCGCGGTAGCGGGGGGGCAAGAGACCCAGTACTTC. This sequence encodes CASSTAVAGGQETQYF.

This rearrangement joins TRBV6-5 to TRBJ2-1; 7 nucleotides match TRBD2. Germline CDR1 is MNHEY and CDR2 is SVGAGI. V was clipped by 2 bases and J by 2 bases; unmatched bases: 6. The CDR3 is 16 amino acids. CDR3 coding DNA: TGTGCCAGCAGTTACGGGGGGGGTCAGACCTACAATGAGCAGTTCTTC. As protein: CASSYGGGQTYNEQFF.

This rearrangement joins TRBV6-5 to TRBJ2-2, with 8 bases lining up with TRBD1. Per the germline V gene, CDR1 is MNHEY and CDR2 is SVGAGI. The CDR3 spans 15 residues. Trimming at V came to 2 bases and at J to 5 bases, leaving 4 bases not matched to a gene. CDR3 residues: CASSYRQGATGELFF. The CDR3 coding sequence is TGTGCCAGCAGTTACAGGCAGGGGGCTACCGGGGAGCTGTTTTTT.

The chain recombines TRBV29-1 with TRBJ2-1; tentatively, D is TRBD2 (6 bases). The CDR3 has 14 residues. V gave up 7 bases and J gave up 9 bases, with 22 bases separating them. Germline V gene lookup returns CDR1 SQVTM and CDR2 ANQGSEA. CDR3 sequence reads: CSGTGLNGIGEQFF. CDR3 in DNA: TGCAGCGGAACGGGACTTAATGGGATAGGTGAGCAGTTCTTC.

V is TRBV4-2 and J is TRBJ2-3, with 7 bases lining up with TRBD1. CDR3 length equals 15 residues. With 2 bases clipped from V and 2 bases from J, the junction kept 4 bases outside the gene matches. Germline CDR1 LGHNA, CDR2 YNFKEQ. CDR3: CASSQPGTVTDTQYF. In DNA, the CDR3 is TGTGCCAGCAGCCAACCGGGGACAGTCACAGATACGCAGTATTTT.

The chain is built from TRBV29-1 and TRBJ1-1, with a weak D call TRBD1 (6 bases). V was clipped by 7 bases and J by 6 bases, with 18 bases between them. The CDR3 runs to 13 residues. CDR1 and CDR2 (germline): SQVTM, ANQGSEA. The CDR3 region has the DNA TGCAGCGGGGGGGCTAGCGGAGCCGCTGAAGCTTTCTTT. Amino acids: CSGGASGAAEAFF.

This chain connects TRBV5-1 to TRBJ1-4; D uncertain. The V and J ends lost 2 bases and 0 bases respectively, with 11 bases between them. There are 16 residues in the CDR3. The germline V gene encodes CDR1 SGHRS and CDR2 YFSETQ. CDR3 amino acids: CASSFSPETTNEKLFF. Here the CDR3 DNA reads TGCGCCAGCAGCTTTTCCCCCGAGACAACTAATGAAAAACTGTTTTTT.

V usage is TRBV5-1 and J usage is TRBJ1-2; the D gene is possibly TRBD1 (5 bases). This CDR3 has 15 residues. The germline V and J ends were trimmed by 1 base and 5 bases, with 15 bases remaining between them. Germline V gene sequence: CDR1 SGHRS, CDR2 YFSETQ. The CDR3 protein is CASSLSGQIAYGYTF. CDR3 sequence (DNA): TGCGCCAGCAGCTTGTCCGGACAAATCGCTTATGGCTACACCTTC.

This clone was counted only a few times. The genes are TRBV29-1 and TRBJ2-3, with D perhaps matching TRBD1 (6 bases). CDR1 and CDR2 (germline): SQVTM, ANQGSEA. V was shortened by 0 bases and J by 5 bases, with 15 bases between the two germline ends. This CDR3 has 15 amino acids. CDR3 sequence: CSVEEARGRVDTQYF. The CDR3 DNA follows: TGCAGCGTTGAAGAGGCCAGGGGCCGTGTAGATACGCAGTATTTT.

The chain has TRBV21-1 and TRBJ1-3. TRBV21-1 is a pseudogene segment. CDR3 length: 16 amino acids. The DNA of the CDR3 is TGTGCCAGCAGCAAAGTGGAGGGACCATCTGGAAACACCATATATTTT. Protein product: CASSKVEGPSGNTIYF.

The rearrangement uses TRBV5-4 and TRBJ2-5; the match to TRBD2 covers 7 bases. J gave up 3 bases and V 4 bases, and 9 bases lay outside the gene matches. Germline V gene data show CDR1 as SGHNT and CDR2 as YYREEE (reference sequence). This CDR3 is 15 amino acids long. The CDR3 reads CASSRDYQIKETQYF. CDR3 DNA sequence: TGTGCCAGCAGCAGGGACTACCAGATAAAAGAGACCCAGTACTTC.

The V and J genes are TRBV7-9 and TRBJ2-7; D is unclear. CDR1 and CDR2 (germline): SEHNR, FQNEAQ (reference sequence). The CDR3 extends over 12 amino acids. V shed 5 bases and J shed 0 bases, with 5 bases lying between them. CDR3 protein: CASSILSYEQYF. The CDR3 DNA reads as TGTGCCAGCAGCATTCTCTCCTACGAGCAGTACTTC.

This chain joins TRBV2 and TRBJ1-5, with unresolved D. The CDR3 is made up of 13 amino acids. The V end was cut by 4 bases, the J end by 6 bases, with 10 bases between. Germline V CDR1 and CDR2: SNHLY, FYNNEI. The chain's CDR3 is CASSVQPSQPQHF. CDR3 DNA: TGTGCCAGCAGTGTACAGCCCAGTCAGCCCCAGCATTTT.

V gene TRBV7-9 combines with J gene TRBJ2-1; 9 positions match TRBD1. The CDR3 length is 16 residues. Germline CDR1 is SEHNR and CDR2 is FQNEAQ (reference sequence). Trimming took 5 bases from V and 3 from J; bases not matched to a gene: 8. As DNA, the CDR3 is TGTGCCAGCAGCCTCCCCGGGACAGGGCACTACAATGAGCAGTTCTTC. It encodes CASSLPGTGHYNEQFF. The variable domain in full, with the rest retrieved from reference TRBV7-9 and TRBJ2-1, is DTGVSQNPRHKITKRGQNVTFRCDPISEHNRLYWYRQTLGQGPEFLTYFQNEAQLEKSRLLSDRFSAERPKGSFSTLEIQRTEQGDSAMYLCASSLPGTGHYNEQFFGPGTRLTVL.

V is TRBV18 and J is TRBJ1-1; D is unclear. CDR3 length: 14 amino acids. The germline CDR1 and CDR2 sequences are KGHSH and LQKENI. Between the trimmed V and J ends, which lost 2 bases and 1 base, there was a span of 8 bases. The CDR3 sequence: CASSPFEGNTEAFF. Here the CDR3 DNA reads TGTGCCAGCTCACCATTCGAGGGGAACACTGAAGCTTTCTTT.

The chain carries TRBV6-4 and TRBJ1-2; 7 bases match TRBD1. The ends lost 11 bases at V and 6 bases at J; junction bases unmatched: 12. The CDR3 runs to 13 residues. Germline V gene lookup returns CDR1 MRHNA and CDR2 SNTAGT. The DNA of the CDR3 is TGTGCCGGGAAGGGACAGATAGCCGATGGCTACACCTTC. It specifies CAGKGQIADGYTF.

The rearrangement uses TRBV7-9 and TRBJ2-2; no reliable D call. Germline V lookup: CDR1 SEHNR, CDR2 FQNEAQ (reference sequence). The CDR3 loop spans 11 amino acids. Trimming left V 5 bases short and J 7 bases short, with 5 bases between. This CDR3 is CASSPYGELFF. The CDR3 DNA follows: TGTGCCAGCAGCCCTTACGGGGAGCTGTTTTTT.

The J gene is TRBJ1-6, the V gene TRBV6-4, with a possible D match to TRBD1 (6 bases). Trimming pared 11 bases from V and 9 bases from J, leaving 20 bases between. Germline V lookup: CDR1 MRHNA, CDR2 SNTAGT. This CDR3 has 14 amino acids. The CDR3 sequence is CAGEGDVMGSPLHF. In DNA form, the CDR3 reads TGTGCCGGTGAGGGGGACGTAATGGGTTCACCCCTCCACTTT.

V and J are TRBV7-9 and TRBJ1-4; 8 bases fit TRBD1. The V gene's germline CDR1 is SEHNR and CDR2 FQNEAQ (reference sequence). V lost 8 bases to trimming and J lost 6 bases; unmatched junction nucleotides: 8. This CDR3 contains 14 residues. CDR3: CASSPTGAYEKLFF. For the CDR3, the DNA is TGTGCCAGCTCCCCGACAGGGGCGTATGAAAAACTGTTTTTT.

The rearrangement joins TRBV5-1 to TRBJ1-4; no firm D call. Germline V lookup: CDR1 SGHRS, CDR2 YFSETQ. The CDR3 extends over 14 amino acids. Trimming took off 0 bases at V and 5 bases at J, with 8 bases between the two ends. CDR3 bases: TGCGCCAGCAGCTTGGCCGGGAGGAATGAAAAACTGTTTTTT. Translation gives CASSLAGRNEKLFF.

The chain links TRBV6-5 to TRBJ1-2; TRBD1 agrees at 11 bases. CDR3 length: 14 residues. Unmatched junction bases numbered 4, after V lost 2 bases and J lost 8 bases. CDR1 is MNHEY, CDR2 SVGAGI, per germline. CDR3 sequence: CASSYQGTGGGYTF. The DNA for the CDR3 is TGTGCCAGCAGTTACCAGGGGACAGGGGGGGGCTACACCTTC.

Only one count was recorded for this clone. The chain combines TRBV5-5 with TRBJ1-5; possibly TRBD1 for D (6 bases). The germline V and J ends were trimmed by 1 base and 6 bases, with 17 bases remaining between them. The CDR3 runs 16 residues. CDR1 is SGHKS and CDR2 is YYEKEE in the germline V gene (reference sequence). CDR3: CASSLIQGVWSQPQHF. Here the CDR3 DNA reads TGTGCCAGCAGCTTGATACAGGGCGTCTGGTCTCAGCCCCAGCATTTT.